Below, 26 T cell receptor beta chains from the same sample are listed, as sequenced in a study of early stage breast cancer tumors. The protocol was immunoSEQ multiplex PCR, while the TCRdb copy is restricted to in-frame clones and leaves out a portion. Here the sample spans about 30,000 clones, roughly four fifths being singletons. Sequencing was performed on breast tumor tissue. The receptors were gathered from a person in their twenties or thirties with breast cancer.

This chain joins TRBV27 and TRBJ2-7; D might be TRBD2 (6 bases). CDR1 MNHEY and CDR2 SMNVEV come from the germline V gene (reference sequence). The CDR3 runs to 15 residues. Trimming stripped 8 bases from V and 4 bases from J, with 21 bases between. The DNA for the CDR3 is TGTGCCAGCCGGACTATTACCTCCCGCCTGTACGAGCAGTACTTC. Translated, it gives CASRTITSRLYEQYF.

The J gene is TRBJ2-1, the V gene TRBV5-1; 9 bases are a match to TRBD2. The CDR3 sequence is 17 residues long. CDR1 is SGHRS and CDR2 is YFSETQ in the germline V gene. The ends lost 0 bases at V and 10 bases at J; junction bases unmatched: 14. CDR3 DNA sequence: TGCGCCAGCAGCTTGGAGGGTAGCGGGAGACCTATTTTCGAGCAGTTCTTC. This gives the protein CASSLEGSGRPIFEQFF.

The chain joins TRBV25-1 to TRBJ1-6; D may be TRBD1 (5 bases). CDR1 and CDR2 (germline): MGHDK, SYGVNS. This CDR3 spans 14 amino acids. Trimming pared 3 bases from V and 5 bases from J, leaving 8 bases between. CDR3 DNA sequence: TGTGCCAGCAGTGATTGGGGGGATAATTCACCCCTCCACTTT. As protein: CASSDWGDNSPLHF.

This clone is medium-sized (0.01 to 0.1%) by share. The rearrangement uses TRBV19 and TRBJ1-1; tentative D call: TRBD1 (5 bases). Deletions cut 3 bases from V and 0 bases from J, with 8 bases between. The germline gives CDR1 LNHDA, CDR2 SQIVND (reference sequence). CDR3 size: 14 residues. The CDR3 loop is CASSMGTVNTEAFF. DNA for the CDR3: TGTGCCAGTAGTATGGGGACGGTGAACACTGAAGCTTTCTTT. The entire variable domain, with the rest obtained from reference TRBV19 and TRBJ1-1, is as follows: DGGITQSPKYLFRKEGQNVTLSCEQNLNHDAMYWYRQDPGQGLRLIYYSQIVNDFQKGDIAEGYSVSREKKESFPLTVTSAQKNPTAFYLCASSMGTVNTEAFFGQGTRLTVV.

The J gene is TRBJ1-1, the V gene TRBV7-8, with D possibly being TRBD1 (6 bases). The V gene's germline CDR1 is SGHVS and CDR2 FQNEAQ. V lost 1 base and J 5 bases, leaving 8 bases between the germline ends. The CDR3 extends over 13 amino acids. The CDR3, as DNA: TGTGCCAGCAGCTTAGTAACAGGGACTGAAGCTTTCTTT. It codes for CASSLVTGTEAFF.

The chain joins TRBV18 to TRBJ2-7; possible D gene TRBD2, 5 bases. Germline V gene lookup returns CDR1 KGHSH and CDR2 LQKENI. This CDR3 has 13 amino acids. The germline V and J ends were trimmed by 3 bases and 6 bases, with 12 bases remaining between them. For the CDR3, the DNA is TGTGCCAGCTCACCCCTCGATCGGGGCGAGCAGTACTTC. It is translated as CASSPLDRGEQYF.

This clone was counted between two and nine times. This chain joins TRBV4-1 and TRBJ2-7; D is possibly TRBD1 (5 bases). V lost 2 bases, J lost 5 bases, and 19 bases lay in between. CDR3 length: 16 residues. CDR1 and CDR2 (germline): MGHRA, YSYEKL. As DNA, the CDR3 is TGCGCCAGCAGCCAAAATGGTCGGGTCAGGGTTGACGAGCAGTACTTC. Its protein is CASSQNGRVRVDEQYF.

The chain is built from TRBV7-3 and TRBJ2-3; TRBD2 matches 13 bases. CDR3 length: 16 residues. The V gene's germline CDR1 is SGHTA and CDR2 FQGTGA. Trimming took 5 bases from V and 5 from J; bases not matched to a gene: 7. The CDR3 DNA reads as TGTGCCAGCAGCCCGGGGACTAGCGGGATCATAGATACGCAGTATTTT. As protein: CASSPGTSGIIDTQYF.

J is TRBJ2-3 and V is TRBV30; 7 nucleotides align to TRBD1. The CDR3 length is 15 residues. V was pared by 1 base and J by 2 bases, with 6 bases of the junction left unmatched. Germline V gives CDR1 GTSNPN, CDR2 SVGIG (reference sequence). CDR3 in DNA: TGTGCCTGGAGTGAAGGGGGCAGTCCCACAGATACGCAGTATTTT. This codes for CAWSEGGSPTDTQYF.

Here the CDR3 reads CASSLEGQGAGNTIYF. DNA for the CDR3: TGTGCCAGCAGTTTGGAGGGACAGGGGGCTGGAAACACCATATATTTT. J is TRBJ1-3 and V is TRBV28, with TRBD1 matching over 11 bases. Germline V gene lookup returns CDR1 MDHEN and CDR2 SYDVKM. The CDR3 extends over 16 amino acids. V gave up 3 bases and J gave up 2 bases; unmatched junction bases: 3.

The rearrangement links TRBV5-1 to TRBJ1-1; D unclear. This CDR3 contains 14 residues. Germline CDR1 is SGHRS and CDR2 is YFSETQ. Trimming shortened V by 0 bases and J by 0 bases, and 6 bases separated the two germline ends. In DNA, the CDR3 is TGCGCCAGCAGCTTGGGCCAGATGAACACTGAAGCTTTCTTT. It is translated as CASSLGQMNTEAFF.

This sequence joins TRBV27 and TRBJ2-7; TRBD2 aligns across 9 bases. The V gene's germline CDR1 is MNHEY and CDR2 SMNVEV (reference sequence). CDR3 length: 15 residues. The V gene end was trimmed by 5 bases and the J gene end by 5 bases; junction bases not matched to a gene: 10. CDR3 nucleotide sequence: TGTGCCAGCAGTCCGTATAGCGGGAGTAGCGACGAGCAGTACTTC. Translation gives CASSPYSGSSDEQYF.

The J gene is TRBJ1-1, the V gene TRBV5-1, with D possibly matching TRBD1 (5 bases). Trimming pared 0 bases from V and 4 bases from J, leaving 13 bases between. This CDR3 spans 15 amino acids. Per the germline V gene, CDR1 is SGHRS and CDR2 is YFSETQ. CDR3 protein: CASSLDLGEGTEAFF. CDR3 DNA sequence: TGCGCCAGCAGCTTGGATTTGGGGGAGGGCACTGAAGCTTTCTTT.

The chain employs TRBV4-2 and TRBJ2-3; unclear D gene. The CDR3 length is 14 residues. V lost 0 bases and J lost 1, with 5 bases in between. Germline lookup yields CDR1 LGHNA and CDR2 YNFKEQ. In DNA, the CDR3 is TGTGCCAGCAGCCAAGATCGGGGCACAGATACGCAGTATTTT. The encoded protein is CASSQDRGTDTQYF.

The chain recombines TRBV11-2 with TRBJ2-7; D is perhaps TRBD2 (5 bases). With 5 bases removed from V and 0 bases from J, the gap between germline ends came to 14 bases. Germline CDR1 reads SGHAT; CDR2 reads FQNNGV. The CDR3 totals 15 residues. The CDR3 region is CASSPPGGLSYEQYF. CDR3 DNA sequence: TGTGCCAGCAGCCCCCCAGGCGGGCTCTCCTACGAGCAGTACTTC. The full variable domain, its missing parts supplied by reference TRBV11-2 and TRBJ2-7, is EAGVAQSPRYKIIEKRQSVAFWCNPISGHATLYWYQQILGQGPKLLIQFQNNGVVDDSQLPKDRFSAERLKGVDSTLKIQPAKLEDSAVYLCASSPPGGLSYEQYFGPGTRLTVT.

The chain uses TRBV2 and TRBJ2-1, with D perhaps given as TRBD1 or TRBD2 (5 bases each). The ends were cut back, 7 bases at V and 7 bases at J, with 20 bases in the middle. The CDR3 sequence is 15 residues long. Germline CDR1 reads SNHLY; CDR2 reads FYNNEI. Here the CDR3 DNA reads TGTGCCAGCAAAAGGGGCAGTCAGAGGGAGAATGAGCAGTTCTTC. Translated, it gives CASKRGSQRENEQFF.

This clone was detected a few times. This chain links TRBV5-1 with TRBJ2-7, with D possibly matching TRBD1 (6 bases). V shed 4 bases and J shed 6 bases, with 20 bases lying between them. This CDR3 region has 15 residues. Germline V gives CDR1 SGHRS, CDR2 YFSETQ. The CDR3 here is CASSRLQGKEGEQYF. The CDR3 nucleotides read TGCGCCAGCAGCCGGCTACAGGGTAAAGAAGGCGAGCAGTACTTC.

The chain employs TRBV30 and TRBJ2-7; unclear D gene. The CDR3 spans 12 residues. Trimming pared 2 bases from V and 7 bases from J, leaving 12 bases between. Per germline, CDR1 GTSNPN and CDR2 SVGIG (reference sequence). DNA of the CDR3: TGTGCCTGGAGTAGGCCCCCTGGGGAGCAGTACTTC. Translated, it gives CAWSRPPGEQYF.

This clone was recorded a few times. The V gene is TRBV19, the J gene TRBJ2-2; D remains ambiguous. The V end lost 2 bases, the J end lost 2 bases, and 12 bases lay between the germline ends. CDR3 length equals 16 residues. Per germline, CDR1 LNHDA and CDR2 SQIVND (reference sequence). The CDR3 DNA follows: TGTGCCAGTAGTATAAATCCACCCCCTAACACCGGGGAGCTGTTTTTT. This encodes CASSINPPPNTGELFF.

This chain connects TRBV6-4 to TRBJ2-3, with 8 positions matching TRBD2. Germline V lookup: CDR1 MRHNA, CDR2 SNTAGT. V lost 4 bases and J lost 1; bases outside the gene matches: 4. This CDR3 comprises 15 residues. The CDR3 protein is CASSGSGDGTDTQYF. CDR3 nucleotide sequence: TGTGCCAGCAGTGGTAGCGGGGATGGCACAGATACGCAGTATTTT.

This clone was counted between two and nine times. The J gene is TRBJ2-5, the V gene TRBV5-1; 10 positions agree with TRBD1. Germline CDR1 is SGHRS and CDR2 is YFSETQ. CDR3 length: 15 amino acids. The trim removed 4 bases at V and 5 bases at J, leaving 8 bases unmatched. Here the CDR3 reads CASSLLGQGSETQYF. In nucleotides, the CDR3 is TGCGCCAGCAGCCTACTGGGACAGGGGTCCGAGACCCAGTACTTC. Complete variable domain (other parts from reference TRBV5-1 and TRBJ2-5): KAGVTQTPRYLIKTRGQQVTLSCSPISGHRSVSWYQQTPGQGLQFLFEYFSETQRNKGNFPGRFSGRQFSNSRSEMNVSTLELGDSALYLCASSLLGQGSETQYFGPGTRLLVL.

This clone was found once. The CDR3 coding sequence is TGTGCCAGCAGTGTGGGACAGGGGGCGGTAGAAGCTTTCTTT. Its translation is CASSVGQGAVEAFF. The chain combines TRBV2 with TRBJ1-1; TRBD1 matches at 12 bases. Germline loops: CDR1 SNHLY, CDR2 FYNNEI. The CDR3 runs 14 residues. The trim removed 4 bases at V and 8 bases at J, leaving 5 bases unmatched. The whole variable domain, remainder taken from reference TRBV2 and TRBJ1-1, is EPEVTQTPSHQVTQMGQEVILRCVPISNHLYFYWYRQILGQKVEFLVSFYNNEISEKSEIFDDQFSVERPDGSNFTLKIRSTKLEDSAMYFCASSVGQGAVEAFFGQGTRLTVV.

This clone was picked up a small number of times. This sequence joins TRBV11-3 and TRBJ2-7; D is perhaps TRBD2 (6 bases). Trimming cost V 6 bases and J 0 bases, with 15 bases left between them. The length of the CDR3 is 15 residues. Germline lookup yields CDR1 SGHNT and CDR2 YENEEA. The CDR3 reads CASSPSAGSSYEQYF. The CDR3 region has the DNA TGTGCCAGCAGTCCATCGGCGGGAAGCTCCTACGAGCAGTACTTC. The entire variable domain, with the rest obtained from reference TRBV11-3 and TRBJ2-7, is as follows: EAGVVQSPRYKIIEKKQPVAFWCNPISGHNTLYWYLQNLGQGPELLIRYENEEAVDDSQLPKDRFSAERLKGVDSTLKIQPAELGDSAVYLCASSPSAGSSYEQYFGPGTRLTVT.

This chain links TRBV2 with TRBJ2-1; D is uncertain. Trimming took off 7 bases at V and 8 bases at J, with 12 bases between the two ends. Germline-derived CDR1 and CDR2 are SNHLY and FYNNEI. The CDR3 length is 12 residues. The CDR3 is CASTEISDEQFF. In DNA, the CDR3 is TGTGCCAGCACGGAAATCAGCGATGAGCAGTTCTTC.

To note about this clone: The sample contains more than one DNA sequence encoding this CDR3. The V call is TRBV5-4, the J call TRBJ2-1; a weak D match, TRBD2 (5 bases). The CDR3 runs 13 residues. CDR1 SGHNT and CDR2 YYREEE come from the germline V gene (reference sequence). Trimming removed 5 bases at V and 4 bases at J, with 10 bases between. CDR3 residues: CASRPDSYNEQFF. CDR3 DNA sequence: TGTGCCAGCAGACCGGACTCGTACAATGAGCAGTTCTTC.

This clone has a single count. The chain couples TRBV4-1 to TRBJ2-7; TRBD2 is a possible D gene (6 bases). Looked up from germline, CDR1 is MGHRA and CDR2 is YSYEKL. V was pared by 2 bases and J by 1 base, with 15 bases between. The CDR3 is 16 amino acids. CDR3 sequence (DNA): TGCGCCAGCAGCCAAACCGTCGCGGGGACTTCCTACGAGCAGTACTTC. This gives the protein CASSQTVAGTSYEQYF.